The sample holds one count of the clone carrying this T cell receptor (beta chain). This record comes from a study of blood T cell repertoires in COVID-19. Study summary: The United States, Italy and Spain supplied acute and convalescent COVID-19 samples. T cells, B-cell-depleted T cells, or PBMCs provided the cDNA or gDNA that served as material.

CDR3 size: 13 residues. Germline V CDR1 and CDR2: GTSNPN, SVGIG (reference sequence). V gave up 2 bases and J gave up 4 bases, with 11 bases separating them. Data came from immunoSEQ multiplex PCR; TCRdb stores just in-frame clones and leaves some out. The sample records approximately 260,000 clones, about 91% being singletons. The receptor was derived from a woman in her thirties or forties with acute COVID-19. The sample consisted of PBMCs or T cells enriched from blood (not recorded which). The chain uses TRBV30 and TRBJ1-2, with D unclear. CDR3 bases: TGTGCCTGGAGTCAAGTACCGGTCTATGGCTACACCTTC. This translates into CAWSQVPVYGYTF.